These 8 T cell receptor beta chains were all obtained from the same sample, sequenced in a study of T-cell reconstitution after alpha-beta-depleted transplantation in children. A TCRbeta library incorporating unique molecular identifiers was prepared. MiXCR was run by TCRdb on the PCR reads, yielding one entry per CDR3 protein. The sample contains 580,000 or so distinct CDR3 sequences, 23% of which appear only once. Sequencing was performed on PBMCs, mostly from graft donor cells, taken 360 days after TCRalphabeta/CD19-depleted stem cell transplant. All receptors come from a boy younger than two who had a stem cell transplant for acute myeloid leukemia, so the T cells may come from the graft donor.

This clonotype occurred many times. The chain links TRBV6-5 to TRBJ1-2, with TRBD1 matching 8 bases. This CDR3 spans 17 amino acids. V was clipped by 0 bases and J by 0 bases; unmatched bases: 6. Germline V gene data show CDR1 as MNHEY and CDR2 as SVGAGI. CDR3 loop: CASSYSPGTGPNYGYTF. Here the CDR3 DNA reads TGTGCCAGCAGTTACTCCCCGGGGACAGGCCCTAACTATGGCTACACCTTC.

This clonotype has a count of ten or more. The V gene is TRBV7-8, the J gene TRBJ2-1; 8 bases map to TRBD2. The CDR3 loop spans 19 amino acids. From germline, CDR1 is SGHVS and CDR2 FQNEAQ. The V and J ends lost 5 bases and 0 bases, in that order; junction bases with no gene match: 15. CDR3 sequence reads: CASSPVGSGGPGSYNEQFF. The CDR3 coding sequence is TGTGCCAGCAGCCCCGTGGGGAGCGGGGGACCCGGCTCCTACAATGAGCAGTTCTTC.

As to this clonotype: Possible read error: a much larger clone is one base away. The chain joins TRBV20-1 to TRBJ1-5; D is unresolved. The CDR3 is 13 residues long. Germline CDR1 is DFQATT and CDR2 is SNEGSKA (reference sequence). V was pared by 2 bases and J by 0 bases, with 5 bases between. In DNA, the CDR3 is TGCAGTGCTAGAAGGAATAGCAATCAGCCCCAGCATTTT. It yields the protein CSARRNSNQPQHF.

The J gene is TRBJ2-5, the V gene TRBV29-1, with D perhaps matching TRBD1 or TRBD2 (6 bases each). The V gene lost 0 bases and the J gene lost 4 bases, with 9 bases spanning the gap. CDR1 SQVTM and CDR2 ANQGSEA come from the germline V gene. The CDR3 spans 13 residues. In nucleotides, the CDR3 is TGCAGCGTTGAAGATCGGGGGCCAGAGACCCAGTACTTC. This sequence encodes CSVEDRGPETQYF.

The sample holds many counts of this clonotype. The chain carries TRBV29-1 and TRBJ2-1; 9 positions agree with TRBD2. The germline V gene has CDR1 SQVTM and CDR2 ANQGSEA. The J segment lost 7 bases and the V segment lost 3 bases, leaving 4 bases of the junction unmatched. CDR3 length equals 13 residues. CDR3 residues: CSVERGGLNEQFF. CDR3 DNA: TGCAGCGTTGAGCGGGGGGGCCTAAATGAGCAGTTCTTC.

V and J are TRBV20-1 and TRBJ2-1; 11 positions match TRBD2. This CDR3 contains 13 residues. Germline CDR1 DFQATT, CDR2 SNEGSKA (reference sequence). Trimming at V came to 4 bases and at J to 5 bases, leaving 1 base not matched to a gene. CDR3 region: CSAKTSGDNEQFF. CDR3 DNA sequence: TGCAGTGCTAAGACTAGCGGGGACAATGAGCAGTTCTTC.

A single count supports this clonotype. This may be a read error: a much more frequent sequence differs by one nucleotide. J is TRBJ2-2 and V is TRBV20-1, with D possibly being TRBD2 (5 bases). In germline, CDR1 is DFQATT, CDR2 SNEGSKA (reference sequence). This CDR3 has 13 amino acids. The CDR3 reads CRARGMKLGELFF. In DNA form, the CDR3 reads TGCAGAGCTAGAGGGATGAAACTAGGGGAGCTGTTTTTT.

The CDR3 DNA sequence: TGCAGCGTTGAAGGACAGGGGGGAGTTAACACTGAAGCTTTCTTT. It is translated as CSVEGQGGVNTEAFF. The V and J genes are TRBV29-1 and TRBJ1-1, with 9 nucleotides matching TRBD1. There are 15 residues in the CDR3. With V trimmed by 1 base and J by 2 bases, 5 bases remained unmatched. The germline V gene has CDR1 SQVTM and CDR2 ANQGSEA. Complete variable domain (other parts from reference TRBV29-1 and TRBJ1-1): SAVISQKPSRDICQRGTSLTIQCQVDSQVTMMFWYRQQPGQSLTLIATANQGSEATYESGFVIDKFPISRPNLTFSTLTVSNMSPEDSSIYLCSVEGQGGVNTEAFFGQGTRLTVV.